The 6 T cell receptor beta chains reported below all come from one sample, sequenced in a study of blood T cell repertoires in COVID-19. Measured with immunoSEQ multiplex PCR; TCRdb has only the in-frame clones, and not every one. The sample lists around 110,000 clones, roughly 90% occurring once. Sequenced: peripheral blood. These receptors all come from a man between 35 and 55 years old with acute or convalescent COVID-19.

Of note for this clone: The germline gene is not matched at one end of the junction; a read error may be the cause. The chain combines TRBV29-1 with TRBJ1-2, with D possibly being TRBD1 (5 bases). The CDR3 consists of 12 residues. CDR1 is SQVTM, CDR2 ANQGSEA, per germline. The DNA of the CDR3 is TGCAGCGTTGAGGAGATTCAGAAAGGGGTATTATTC. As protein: CSVEEIQKGVLF. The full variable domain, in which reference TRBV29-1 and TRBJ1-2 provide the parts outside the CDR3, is SAVISQKPSRDICQRGTSLTIQCQVDSQVTMMFWYRQQPGQSLTLIATANQGSEATYESGFVIDKFPISRPNLTFSTLTVSNMSPEDSSIYLCSVEEIQKGVLFGSGTRLTVV.

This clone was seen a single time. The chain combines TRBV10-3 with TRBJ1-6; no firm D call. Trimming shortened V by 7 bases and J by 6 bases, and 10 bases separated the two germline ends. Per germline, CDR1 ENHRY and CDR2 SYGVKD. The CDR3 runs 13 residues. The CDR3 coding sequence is TGTGCCATCAAAGAGGGCCTTAATTCACCCCTCCACTTT. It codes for CAIKEGLNSPLHF.

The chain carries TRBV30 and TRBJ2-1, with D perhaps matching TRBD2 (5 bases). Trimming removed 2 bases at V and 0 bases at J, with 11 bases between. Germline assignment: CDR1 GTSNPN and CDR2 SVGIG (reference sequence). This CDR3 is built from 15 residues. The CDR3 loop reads CAWSSGGLSYNEQFF. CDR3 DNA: TGTGCCTGGAGTAGTGGCGGACTCTCCTACAATGAGCAGTTCTTC.

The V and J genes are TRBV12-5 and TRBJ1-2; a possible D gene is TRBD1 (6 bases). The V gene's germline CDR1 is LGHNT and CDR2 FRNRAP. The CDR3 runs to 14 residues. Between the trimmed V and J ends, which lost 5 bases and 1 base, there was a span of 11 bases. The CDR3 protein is CASGPGQRNYGYTF. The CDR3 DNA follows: TGTGCTAGTGGTCCCGGACAGCGTAACTATGGCTACACCTTC. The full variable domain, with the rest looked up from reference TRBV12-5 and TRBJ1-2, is DARVTQTPRHKVTEMGQEVTMRCQPILGHNTVFWYRQTMMQGLELLAYFRNRAPLDDSGMPKDRFSAEMPDATLATLKIQPSEPRDSAVYFCASGPGQRNYGYTFGSGTRLTVV.

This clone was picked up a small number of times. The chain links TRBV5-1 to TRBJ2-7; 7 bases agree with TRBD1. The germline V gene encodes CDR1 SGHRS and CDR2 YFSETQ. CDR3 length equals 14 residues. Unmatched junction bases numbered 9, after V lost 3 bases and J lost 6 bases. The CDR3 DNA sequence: TGCGCCAGCAGCTCCGACGACAGGGATAGCGAGCAGTACTTC. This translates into CASSSDDRDSEQYF. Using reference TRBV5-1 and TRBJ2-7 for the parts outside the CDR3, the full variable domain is KAGVTQTPRYLIKTRGQQVTLSCSPISGHRSVSWYQQTPGQGLQFLFEYFSETQRNKGNFPGRFSGRQFSNSRSEMNVSTLELGDSALYLCASSSDDRDSEQYFGPGTRLTVT.

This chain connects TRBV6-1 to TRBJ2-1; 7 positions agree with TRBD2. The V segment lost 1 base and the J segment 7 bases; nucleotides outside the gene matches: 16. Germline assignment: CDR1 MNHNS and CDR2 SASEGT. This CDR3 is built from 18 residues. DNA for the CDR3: TGTGCCAGCAGTGAAGACAGGTTTAGCGGGCCCCCTGGGAATGAGCAGTTCTTC. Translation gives CASSEDRFSGPPGNEQFF.